These T cell receptor beta chains were read from a single sample in a study of identifying expanded T cells in peripheral blood. Produced via immunoSEQ multiplex PCR; TCRdb's table is partial and in-frame only. The table has about 53,000 clones, approximately 83% seen once. The sample was blood. The source is a person aged 18-69 years in good health. Each CDR3 is given with its conserved first and last residue. The D gene is left open where the match is weak. A clone size is listed for some rows: how often the clone was seen (once, few, many), or a class if it is expanded.

clone_size j_call d_call v_call cdr3_aa cdr3_nt
once TRBJ1-1 - TRBV9 CASNPGAGEAFF TGTGCCAGCAATCCAGGGGCGGGTGAAGCTTTCTTT
- TRBJ2-3 TRBD2 TRBV2 CASSYSGRTDTQYF TGTGCCAGCAGTTATAGCGGGCGCACAGATACGCAGTATTTT
- TRBJ2-5 TRBD2 TRBV10-2 CASSGTSDQETQYF TGCGCCAGCAGTGGGACTAGCGACCAAGAGACCCAGTACTTC
- TRBJ1-3 - TRBV19 CASSIGGRNTIYF TGTGCCAGTAGTATCGGGGGGAGAAACACCATATATTTT
- TRBJ1-6 - TRBV4-2 CASSQDAGNGYNSPLHF TGTGCCAGCAGCCAAGATGCAGGGAATGGCTATAATTCACCCCTCCACTTT
- TRBJ2-1 TRBD2 TRBV5-6 CASRKRTSGTAYNEQFF TGTGCCAGCAGAAAAAGGACTAGCGGGACGGCCTACAATGAGCAGTTCTTC
- TRBJ1-1 - TRBV18 CASSPRRTEYDEAFF TGTGCCAGCTCACCACGAAGGACAGAATATGATGAAGCTTTCTTT
- TRBJ1-2 - TRBV18 CASSPRADPQYGYTF TGTGCCAGCTCACCACGGGCCGACCCCCAATATGGCTACACCTTC
- TRBJ1-4 TRBD1 TRBV7-8 CASGRQGATNEKLFF TGTGCCAGCGGTAGACAGGGGGCCACTAATGAAAAACTGTTTTTT
- TRBJ2-5 - TRBV5-1 CASSLGKVETQYF TGCGCCAGCAGCTTGGGAAAAGTTGAGACCCAGTACTTC
- TRBJ2-2 - TRBV7-8 CASSLWERSTGELFF TGTGCCAGCAGCTTGTGGGAGCGGAGTACCGGGGAGCTGTTTTTT
- TRBJ2-2 - TRBV7-2 CASSLAGVGTGELFF TGTGCCAGCAGCTTAGCCGGGGTGGGCACCGGGGAGCTGTTTTTT
- TRBJ1-1 TRBD1 TRBV28 CASSFSGQGVTEAFF TGTGCCAGCAGTTTCTCGGGACAGGGTGTCACTGAAGCTTTCTTT
- TRBJ2-1 TRBD2 TRBV4-3 CASSQPSGTSGRKVYNEQFF TGCGCCAGCAGTCAGCCTTCCGGGACTAGCGGGAGAAAGGTATACAATGAGCAGTTCTTC
- TRBJ1-1 - TRBV19 CASSSLDTSNTEAFF TGTGCCAGTAGTAGCCTGGACACCTCGAACACTGAAGCTTTCTTT
- TRBJ2-3 - TRBV6-4 CATSIDGNTPDTQYF TGTGCCACCTCTATTGACGGGAATACTCCAGATACGCAGTATTTT
- TRBJ2-2 - TRBV18 CASSPGGRGEHLRAGELFF TGTGCCAGCTCACCAGGAGGCAGGGGAGAACATTTAAGGGCCGGGGAGCTGTTTTTT
few TRBJ2-7 TRBD2 TRBV7-2 CASSFPSGSSYEQYF TGTGCCAGCAGCTTCCCTAGCGGGAGCTCCTACGAGCAGTACTTC
- TRBJ1-2 TRBD1 TRBV29-1 CSVAGTGYGYTF TGCAGCGTCGCCGGGACAGGGTATGGCTACACCTTC
- TRBJ2-2 TRBD2 TRBV5-1 CASSSETSGRRAGELFF TGCGCCAGCAGCTCGGAGACTAGCGGGAGAAGGGCCGGGGAGCTGTTTTTT
- TRBJ1-2 - TRBV6-6 CASLSGEGYTF TGTGCCAGTCTCTCGGGAGAGGGCTACACCTTC
- TRBJ1-5 - TRBV30 CAWSLAGTPRNQPQHF TGTGCCTGGAGTTTAGCCGGGACGCCGCGCAATCAGCCCCAGCATTTT
- TRBJ1-1 TRBD1 TRBV6-6 CASSLRRDSNNEAFF TGTGCCAGCAGTTTACGCCGGGACAGCAATAATGAAGCTTTCTTT
- TRBJ1-2 TRBD1 TRBV5-1 CASSSTGGDGYTF TGCGCCAGCAGCTCGACAGGGGGAGATGGCTACACCTTC
- TRBJ1-2 - TRBV30 CAWSSSRAYSQHF TGTGCCTGGAGTTCATCGCGGGCGTACAGTCAGCACTTC
- TRBJ1-1 - TRBV28 CASSLFGRAVNTEAFF TGTGCCAGCAGTTTATTCGGGCGGGCGGTGAACACTGAAGCTTTCTTT
- TRBJ1-4 TRBD1 TRBV11-2 CASSAGQGDNEKLFF TGTGCCAGCAGCGCCGGACAGGGAGATAATGAAAAACTGTTTTTT
- TRBJ2-3 - TRBV6-1 CASSEGGHPSTDTQYF TGTGCCAGCAGTGAAGGGGGACACCCTAGCACAGATACGCAGTATTTT
- TRBJ2-2 - TRBV5-1 CASSLNQVNGELFF TGCGCCAGCAGCTTGAATCAAGTAAACGGGGAGCTGTTTTTT
- TRBJ2-1 - TRBV7-2 CASTYYSWNEQFF TGTGCCAGCACTTACTATAGCTGGAATGAGCAGTTCTTC
- TRBJ1-2 TRBD1 TRBV6-5 CASSAGGAYDYGYTF TGTGCCAGCAGCGCAGGGGGCGCTTATGACTATGGCTACACCTTC
- TRBJ2-5 TRBD1 TRBV5-1 CASSTRQGPETQYF TGCGCCAGCAGCACTCGACAGGGGCCCGAGACCCAGTACTTC
few TRBJ1-5 - TRBV30 CAWSVQGQPQHF TGTGCCTGGAGTGTACAGGGTCAGCCCCAGCATTTT
- TRBJ2-3 - TRBV14 CASSHAGTDTQYF TGTGCCAGCAGCCACGCGGGAACAGATACGCAGTATTTT
once TRBJ1-2 - TRBV6-5 CASRKTVNYGYTF TGTGCCAGCAGAAAAACAGTAAACTATGGCTACACCTTC
- TRBJ1-2 TRBD1 TRBV9 CASSAGTGGPYGYTF TGTGCCAGCAGCGCTGGGACAGGGGGACCCTATGGCTACACCTTC
- TRBJ2-7 TRBD2 TRBV7-8 CASSLEGTLAGKYEQYF TGTGCCAGCAGCCTAGAGGGCACGCTAGCGGGGAAATACGAGCAGTACTTC
- TRBJ1-1 - TRBV5-1 CASQRGPGAEAFF TGCGCCAGCCAGCGGGGGCCAGGGGCTGAAGCTTTCTTT
- TRBJ2-7 TRBD2 TRBV7-8 CASSLGIAGGLFHEQYF TGTGCCAGCAGCTTGGGGATAGCGGGAGGGCTTTTCCACGAGCAGTACTTC
- TRBJ2-7 TRBD1 TRBV4-3 CASSLLRGQGYEQYF TGCGCCAGCAGCCTACTTCGGGGACAGGGCTACGAGCAGTACTTC
- TRBJ2-2 - TRBV9 CASSVATGELFF TGTGCCAGCAGCGTAGCAACCGGGGAGCTGTTTTTT
- TRBJ1-3 - TRBV7-2 CASSLALGSGNTIYF TGTGCCAGCAGCTTAGCTCTAGGGAGCGGAAACACCATATATTTT
few TRBJ1-2 - TRBV10-2 CASSEGANYGYTF TGCGCCAGCAGTGAGGGGGCGAACTATGGCTACACCTTC
- TRBJ2-2 TRBD2 TRBV7-2 CASSMAGLGTGELFF TGTGCCAGCAGTATGGCGGGACTAGGCACCGGGGAGCTGTTTTTT
- TRBJ2-3 TRBD2 TRBV6-6 CASSSQREVGTDTQYF TGTGCCAGCAGTTCCCAGCGGGAGGTGGGGACAGATACGCAGTATTTT
- TRBJ1-2 - TRBV5-1 CASSGRQGWHGYTF TGCGCCAGCAGCGGCCGTCAGGGTTGGCATGGCTACACCTTC
medium-sized TRBJ1-2 - TRBV7-9 CASSFAGLPPGYTF TGTGCCAGCAGCTTTGCCGGTCTCCCGCCTGGCTACACCTTC
- TRBJ2-1 TRBD2 TRBV2 CASRATSSNEQFF TGTGCCAGCAGGGCGACTAGCAGCAATGAGCAGTTCTTC
- TRBJ2-2 - TRBV29-1 CSVESLGGELFF TGCAGCGTCGAGAGCCTAGGGGGGGAGCTGTTTTTT
- TRBJ2-7 TRBD1 TRBV11-2 CASSWDRPYEQYF TGTGCCAGCAGCTGGGACAGGCCCTACGAGCAGTACTTC
- TRBJ2-5 TRBD1 TRBV6-5 CASSYSRGPETQYF TGTGCCAGCAGTTACTCGAGGGGGCCAGAGACCCAGTACTTC
- TRBJ2-6 - TRBV4-1 CASSQEGKPSGANVLTF TGCGCCAGCAGCCAGGAGGGAAAGCCCTCTGGGGCCAACGTCCTGACTTTC